A selection of T cell receptor beta chains follows, all from one sample in a study of blood T cells in healthy people across ages. MiXCR was run by TCRdb on the 5' RACE reads, yielding one entry per CDR3 protein. The profile shows around 670,000 distinct CDR3 sequences, about 30% of them singletons. Sample: blood. These TCRs come from a woman older than 75 in good health. The CDR3 runs from the conserved cysteine through the conserved F or W. The D gene is left open where the match is weak. The size of a clone is reported for some rows only, either as once, few or many, or as a class for expanded clones.

V	D	size	J	CDR3	DNA
TRBV20-1	TRBD2	NA	TRBJ2-1	CSAAGLAGVNEQFF	TGCAGTGCTGCTGGACTAGCGGGAGTGAATGAGCAGTTCTTC
TRBV5-1	NA	NA	TRBJ2-1	CASSSSGTTYNEQFF	TGCGCCAGCAGCTCTTCCGGGACAACCTACAATGAGCAGTTCTTC
TRBV3-1	TRBD1	NA	TRBJ2-5	CASSRIPPGQGSARRETQYF	TGTGCCAGCAGCCGCATTCCTCCGGGACAGGGTAGCGCGCGTCGGGAGACCCAGTACTTC
TRBV9	NA	few	TRBJ1-1	CASSVANFPNTEAFF	TGTGCCAGCAGCGTAGCTAACTTCCCGAACACTGAAGCTTTCTTT
TRBV29-1	TRBD1	few	TRBJ1-5	CSAGDSPNQPQHF	TGCAGCGCGGGGGACAGTCCCAATCAGCCCCAGCATTTT
TRBV6-5	NA	many	TRBJ2-3	CASMGRARTDTQYF	TGTGCCAGCATGGGAAGGGCTCGCACAGATACGCAGTATTTT
TRBV5-1	TRBD1	NA	TRBJ1-4	CASSPGQVPEKLFF	TGCGCCAGCAGCCCGGGACAGGTCCCTGAAAAACTGTTTTTT
TRBV9	TRBD2	many	TRBJ2-3	CASSPELAGTDTQYF	TGTGCCAGCAGCCCTGAGCTAGCGGGGACAGATACGCAGTATTTT
TRBV12-3/TRBV12-4	TRBD1	many	TRBJ2-5	CASRPTGVEKTQYF	TGTGCCAGCAGACCTACAGGGGTCGAAAAGACCCAGTACTTC
TRBV7-9	NA	NA	TRBJ2-5	CASSRGQYQETQYF	TGTGCCAGCAGCAGAGGACAGTACCAAGAGACCCAGTACTTC
TRBV6-1	TRBD1	few	TRBJ1-1	CASREGALGAFF	TGTGCCAGCAGGGAGGGGGCGTTGGGAGCTTTCTTT
TRBV29-1	NA	many	TRBJ2-3	CSAGPDTQYF	TGCAGCGCGGGGCCAGATACGCAGTATTTT
TRBV10-3	TRBD2	many	TRBJ2-1	CAISVVLAMDNEQFF	TGTGCCATCAGTGTTGTACTAGCGATGGACAATGAGCAGTTCTTC
TRBV5-1	TRBD2	many	TRBJ2-3	CASSTGLAGSTDTQYF	TGCGCCAGCAGCACCGGACTAGCGGGAAGCACAGATACGCAGTATTTT
TRBV20-1	NA	many	TRBJ2-4	CSASQGTKNIQYF	TGCAGTGCTAGTCAGGGGACCAAAAACATTCAGTACTTC
TRBV20-1	NA	once	TRBJ2-5	CSAGFGQFETQYF	TGCAGTGCGGGTTTCGGGCAGTTCGAGACCCAGTACTTC
TRBV12-1	NA	few	TRBJ1-1	CASSFVVWVTEAFF	TGTGCCAGCAGCTTTGTGGTCTGGGTGACTGAAGCTTTCTTT
TRBV9	TRBD1	many	TRBJ2-2	CASSASGTGLAGELFF	TGTGCCAGCAGCGCCTCCGGGACAGGGCTGGCCGGGGAGCTGTTTTTT
TRBV20-1	TRBD1	NA	TRBJ2-2	CSAMAGQGSTGELFF	TGCAGTGCCATGGCAGGACAGGGTTCGACCGGGGAGCTGTTTTTT
TRBV7-6	NA	NA	TRBJ2-3	CASSLGAGTRTDTQYF	TGTGCCAGCAGCTTAGGGGCGGGGACACGCACAGATACGCAGTATTTT
TRBV20-1	NA	many	TRBJ2-1	CSAISGTAYNEQFF	TGCAGTGCTATTTCTGGGACGGCCTACAATGAGCAGTTCTTC
TRBV10-3	TRBD1	many	TRBJ2-1	CAIRGQGADNEQFF	TGTGCCATCAGGGGACAGGGGGCGGACAATGAGCAGTTCTTC
TRBV6-5	TRBD1	many	TRBJ2-1	CASSRPNRGLDNEQFF	TGTGCCAGCAGTCGACCGAACAGGGGGCTGGACAATGAGCAGTTCTTC